These T cell receptor beta chains were read from a single sample in a study of blood T cell repertoires in COVID-19. The data were produced by immunoSEQ multiplex PCR, yet TCRdb's version contains in-frame clones alone and is incomplete. Counted here are 75,000 to 100,000 clones, about four fifths occurring once; the ten biggest clones make up roughly 10%. Sequenced: peripheral blood. The receptors come from an elderly woman with acute or convalescent COVID-19. Both conserved end residues are trimmed from each CDR3. The D gene is left open where the match is weak. Size is stated for part of the rows, as once, few or many counts, or as a class when the clone is expanded.

abundance: .
len: 13
v_gene: TRBV5-6
d_gene: .
CDR3aa: ASSPGLSHYNEQF

abundance: .
len: 14
v_gene: TRBV18
d_gene: TRBD1
CDR3aa: ASATGGLEGSEKLF

abundance: .
len: 15
v_gene: TRBV18
d_gene: TRBD1
CDR3aa: ASSANPGQDRNSPLH

abundance: .
len: 12
v_gene: TRBV9
d_gene: TRBD1
CDR3aa: ASSMTGDSNEQY

abundance: .
len: 13
v_gene: TRBV27
d_gene: TRBD1
CDR3aa: ASSPLPTGGFGYT

abundance: once
len: 10
v_gene: TRBV13
d_gene: .
CDR3aa: ASSRNLDTQY

abundance: .
len: 13
v_gene: TRBV18
d_gene: .
CDR3aa: ASSPRGTVRDTQY

abundance: few
len: 13
v_gene: TRBV19
d_gene: TRBD1
CDR3aa: ASSIVGTGLASYT

abundance: .
len: 12
v_gene: TRBV3-1/TRBV3-2
d_gene: TRBD1
CDR3aa: ASSQDSTGRGYT

abundance: .
len: 17
v_gene: TRBV2
d_gene: TRBD1
CDR3aa: ASSHNPGQGLLLNQPQH

abundance: .
len: 12
v_gene: TRBV6-2/TRBV6-3
d_gene: .
CDR3aa: ASSRGNLNTEAF

abundance: .
len: 14
v_gene: TRBV27
d_gene: .
CDR3aa: ASSTTVPATGNTIY

abundance: .
len: 14
v_gene: TRBV5-1
d_gene: .
CDR3aa: ASSTLQGTGANVLT

abundance: few
len: 7
v_gene: TRBV4-1
d_gene: .
CDR3aa: ASSVNYT

abundance: .
len: 13
v_gene: TRBV5-1
d_gene: .
CDR3aa: ASSLVLGDTDTQY

abundance: few
len: 13
v_gene: TRBV5-1
d_gene: TRBD1
CDR3aa: ASSLGQGHYNEQF

abundance: .
len: 16
v_gene: TRBV7-2
d_gene: .
CDR3aa: ASSLVDRSYSGANVLT

abundance: few
len: 14
v_gene: TRBV10-3
d_gene: TRBD1
CDR3aa: AISPPGTGSNTEAF

abundance: few
len: 13
v_gene: TRBV6-5
d_gene: TRBD1
CDR3aa: ASRGQDRGNHEQY

abundance: .
len: 14
v_gene: TRBV7-6
d_gene: TRBD1
CDR3aa: ASSLVPDRGRDEQY

abundance: .
len: 12
v_gene: TRBV18
d_gene: TRBD1
CDR3aa: ASSTPGQGGTYT

abundance: .
len: 10
v_gene: TRBV5-1
d_gene: .
CDR3aa: ASSLADYGYT

abundance: .
len: 12
v_gene: TRBV2
d_gene: .
CDR3aa: ASSAGNRVQPQH

abundance: .
len: 13
v_gene: TRBV30
d_gene: TRBD1
CDR3aa: AWNERTGQNTEAF

abundance: .
len: 13
v_gene: TRBV27
d_gene: TRBD1
CDR3aa: ASSPRTGGTDTQY

abundance: .
len: 12
v_gene: TRBV5-4
d_gene: .
CDR3aa: ASSVGLSTDTQY

abundance: many
len: 12
v_gene: TRBV5-4
d_gene: .
CDR3aa: ASSLGGTGYEQY

abundance: .
len: 12
v_gene: TRBV19
d_gene: TRBD1
CDR3aa: ASRKQGASYEQY

abundance: .
len: 15
v_gene: TRBV6-2/TRBV6-3
d_gene: TRBD2
CDR3aa: ASSTGLAGEDTGELF

abundance: .
len: 12
v_gene: TRBV5-1
d_gene: TRBD2
CDR3aa: ASSFSGGAGELF

abundance: .
len: 12
v_gene: TRBV27
d_gene: .
CDR3aa: ASSLSTGGSPLH

abundance: few
len: 10
v_gene: TRBV28
d_gene: .
CDR3aa: AWGGLGYGYT

abundance: once
len: 12
v_gene: TRBV7-8
d_gene: .
CDR3aa: ASSFQPRSYEQY

abundance: .
len: 12
v_gene: TRBV6-1
d_gene: .
CDR3aa: ASSELFSGNTIY

abundance: .
len: 15
v_gene: TRBV5-4
d_gene: .
CDR3aa: ASSLGGIGTSTDTQY

abundance: .
len: 13
v_gene: TRBV19
d_gene: TRBD2
CDR3aa: ASSLLAGGRYEQY

abundance: .
len: 12
v_gene: TRBV6-5
d_gene: TRBD1
CDR3aa: ATTTGTGGYEQY

abundance: .
len: 13
v_gene: TRBV11-3
d_gene: TRBD1
CDR3aa: ASSLRQGDTGELF

abundance: once
len: 12
v_gene: TRBV6-1
d_gene: TRBD1
CDR3aa: ASSEQGARDEQY

abundance: few
len: 12
v_gene: TRBV25-1
d_gene: .
CDR3aa: ASSRTDSSYEQY

abundance: .
len: 13
v_gene: TRBV30
d_gene: TRBD1
CDR3aa: AWSVPPPGGTEAF

abundance: .
len: 11
v_gene: TRBV29-1
d_gene: .
CDR3aa: SVLRGPNEKLF

abundance: .
len: 13
v_gene: TRBV5-4
d_gene: TRBD1
CDR3aa: ASSEGQGIHYGYT

abundance: .
len: 13
v_gene: TRBV5-3
d_gene: .
CDR3aa: ARSLVRGTGTEAF

abundance: .
len: 16
v_gene: TRBV11-2
d_gene: TRBD2
CDR3aa: ASSLSRGSGRATYEQY

abundance: .
len: 12
v_gene: TRBV7-2
d_gene: .
CDR3aa: ASSFVVIYTEAF